Listed below are T cell receptor beta chains from one sample, sequenced in a study of regulatory T cells in long-lasting Graves disease. Via MiXCR, TCRdb re-called the multiplex PCR reads, giving one row per CDR3 protein. This sample has a few hundred thousand distinct CDR3 sequences, with 20% to 25% found just once. The sequencing used peripheral blood mononuclear cells (PBMCs), collected when the disease was refractory, from a patient treated with antithyroid drugs. These receptors were collected from a female donor with Graves disease. CDR3s include the opening cysteine and the closing phenylalanine or tryptophan. A D gene is named only where the DNA matches it firmly.

V gene: TRBV28
D gene: .
CDR3 protein: CASSFVGAEAFF

V gene: TRBV12-3/TRBV12-4
D gene: .
CDR3 protein: CASTRAGELFF

V gene: TRBV7-3
D gene: .
CDR3 protein: CASSSGTANEQFF

V gene: TRBV4-1
D gene: .
CDR3 protein: CASSQDLSDTEAFF

V gene: TRBV24-1
D gene: .
CDR3 protein: CATSDQASDYNEQFF

V gene: TRBV7-8
D gene: .
CDR3 protein: CASSPGRVNTGELFF

V gene: TRBV20-1
D gene: TRBD2
CDR3 protein: CSASPSGPYEQYF

V gene: TRBV11-1
D gene: .
CDR3 protein: CASSLGYGTEAFF

V gene: TRBV7-8
D gene: .
CDR3 protein: CASSLEAGTQPQHF

V gene: TRBV20-1
D gene: TRBD2
CDR3 protein: CSASPGLAGGETQYF

V gene: TRBV20-1
D gene: TRBD2
CDR3 protein: CSARVTSGGGETQYF

V gene: TRBV6-5
D gene: .
CDR3 protein: CASSYAVGSQPQHF

V gene: TRBV12-3/TRBV12-4
D gene: .
CDR3 protein: CASSPPGLSSYNSPLHF

V gene: TRBV2
D gene: .
CDR3 protein: CASSGLSGANVLTF

V gene: TRBV15
D gene: .
CDR3 protein: CATSRDLGGEAFF

V gene: TRBV28
D gene: .
CDR3 protein: CASSSSGRNKTPHPGYGYTF

V gene: TRBV20-1
D gene: TRBD1
CDR3 protein: CSARTGSRPKIYF

V gene: TRBV20-1
D gene: .
CDR3 protein: CSARPDRSEAQYF

V gene: TRBV2
D gene: .
CDR3 protein: CASRGLFSRNEQFF

V gene: TRBV6-1
D gene: TRBD2
CDR3 protein: CASTLAGKGTGRNEQFF